This entry lists 16 T cell receptor beta chains sequenced from one sample in a study of PD-1 blockade in classical Hodgkin lymphoma. Profiling relied on immunoSEQ multiplex PCR, and the TCRdb table lists in-frame clones only, not all of them. The table shows 2,500 to 3,000 clones, with almost 70% occurring only once. Time point: cycle 4 day 1 (C4D1), after 5 to 7 weeks of nivolumab. Brentuximab vedotin exposure varied, and every patient relapsed after autologous stem cell transplantation. Isolation of CD8+ T cells from thawed PBMCs used magnetic negative selection. The source was CD8+ T cells from blood, collected before the fourth cycle of nivolumab. These receptors all stem from a human donor with classical Hodgkin lymphoma.

The V call is TRBV13, the J call TRBJ2-5; D unresolved. Germline CDR1 is PRHDT and CDR2 is FYEKMQ (reference sequence). This CDR3 is 15 amino acids long. V shed 1 base and J shed 1 base, with 10 bases lying between them. CDR3 sequence: CASSLEGVFQETQYF. CDR3 sequence (DNA): TGTGCCAGCAGCTTAGAAGGAGTATTCCAAGAGACCCAGTACTTC.

The V gene is TRBV30, the J gene TRBJ2-7; D call uncertain. CDR1 and CDR2 from the germline V gene are GTSNPN and SVGIG (reference sequence). This CDR3 is 13 amino acids long. Trimming pared 2 bases from V and 2 bases from J, leaving 10 bases between. The CDR3 region has the DNA TGTGCCTGGAGTCTGGGGTCTGCCTACGAGCAGTACTTC. The encoded protein is CAWSLGSAYEQYF.

The sample holds one count of this clone. V usage is TRBV4-3 and J usage is TRBJ1-5; tentatively, D is TRBD1 (6 bases). Trimming left V 0 bases short and J 7 bases short, with 10 bases between. The CDR3 is 14 residues long. Germline V gene lookup returns CDR1 LGHNA and CDR2 YSLEER. The CDR3, as DNA: TGCGCCAGCAGCCAAGATTCGCAGGGGCAGCCCCAGCATTTT. Protein: CASSQDSQGQPQHF.

The count of this clone is one. The chain links TRBV29-1 to TRBJ2-1; 8 nucleotides line up with TRBD2. The J segment lost 3 bases and the V segment lost 0 bases, leaving 16 bases of the junction unmatched. Germline loops: CDR1 SQVTM, CDR2 ANQGSEA. This CDR3 region has 19 residues. The CDR3 nucleotides are TGCAGCGTTGAAGAAAAGGGGTTAAGCGGCGGGGGGTACTACAATGAGCAGTTCTTC. Amino acids: CSVEEKGLSGGGYYNEQFF.

J is TRBJ2-1 and V is TRBV7-9; 9 bases are shared with TRBD1. The CDR3 consists of 16 residues. Trimming at V came to 5 bases and at J to 4 bases, leaving 9 bases not matched to a gene. Germline V CDR1 and CDR2: SEHNR, FQNEAQ (reference sequence). The CDR3 DNA reads TGTGCCAGCAGCGATACAGGGGGCGCTTTTTACAATGAGCAGTTCTTC. Protein product: CASSDTGGAFYNEQFF.

The chain joins TRBV9 to TRBJ2-7; TRBD2 agrees at 10 bases. CDR1 SGDLS and CDR2 YYNGEE come from the germline V gene. The CDR3 covers 14 residues. Trimming removed 3 bases from V and 5 bases from J; junction bases left unmatched: 5. CDR3 in DNA: TGTGCCAGCAGCGATACTAGCGGGGCCCACGAGCAGTACTTC. Its protein is CASSDTSGAHEQYF.

This clone was counted between two and nine times. The chain recombines TRBV7-9 with TRBJ1-1; unclear D gene. The CDR3 extends over 12 amino acids. Looked up from germline, CDR1 is SEHNR and CDR2 is FQNEAQ (reference sequence). V lost 5 bases and J lost 6, with 10 bases in between. CDR3 in amino acids: CASSLGRAEAFF. The CDR3 DNA is TGTGCCAGCAGCCTCGGTAGGGCTGAAGCTTTCTTT.

The rearrangement joins TRBV4-1 to TRBJ2-1; D gene uncertain. CDR1 and CDR2 (germline): MGHRA, YSYEKL. The CDR3 is 14 amino acids. V gave up 0 bases and J gave up 9 bases, with 12 bases separating them. CDR3 coding DNA: TGCGCCAGCAGCCAAGACGCTCCTTCGAGTGAGCAGTTCTTC. It is translated as CASSQDAPSSEQFF.

The V gene is TRBV7-9, the J gene TRBJ1-1, with D uncertain. The CDR3 has 16 residues. Germline CDR1 reads SEHNR; CDR2 reads FQNEAQ (reference sequence). Trimming removed 1 base at V and 0 bases at J, with 12 bases between. The DNA of the CDR3 is TGTGCCAGCAGCTTAGGATTCTCCAGCCTGAACACTGAAGCTTTCTTT. Translation: CASSLGFSSLNTEAFF.

The count of this clone is one. V usage is TRBV6-1 and J usage is TRBJ1-1; D is undetermined. From germline, CDR1 is MNHNS and CDR2 SASEGT. The CDR3 is made up of 10 amino acids. Trimming took off 5 bases at V and 8 bases at J, with 6 bases between the two ends. CDR3 in DNA: TGTGCCAGCAGTCAAACGGAAGCTTTCTTT. Translated: CASSQTEAFF.

This clone is large (0.1 to 1%) by share. V is TRBV2 and J is TRBJ2-3; D not certain. The CDR3 runs to 11 residues. The germline CDR1 and CDR2 sequences are SNHLY and FYNNEI. V lost 5 bases and J 2 bases, leaving 2 bases between the germline ends. The chain's CDR3 is CASSHTDTQYF. The CDR3 nucleotides are TGTGCCAGCAGTCACACAGATACGCAGTATTTT.

The gene calls are TRBV6-1 and TRBJ1-1; D is perhaps TRBD1 (6 bases). Trimming shortened V by 3 bases and J by 5 bases, and 19 bases separated the two germline ends. Germline V gives CDR1 MNHNS, CDR2 SASEGT. CDR3 size: 16 residues. DNA of the CDR3: TGTGCCAGCAGTGACGGCACGCCAGGGGCTGGGACTGAAGCTTTCTTT. This sequence encodes CASSDGTPGAGTEAFF.

This clone came up a few times. The rearrangement joins TRBV19 to TRBJ2-7; the match to TRBD1 covers 9 bases. The ends lost 6 bases at V and 4 bases at J; junction bases unmatched: 7. Germline CDR1 reads LNHDA; CDR2 reads SQIVND (reference sequence). The CDR3 has 14 residues. CDR3 protein: CASSSGQGRYEQYF. The CDR3 nucleotides are TGTGCCAGTAGCTCGGGACAGGGTCGGTACGAGCAGTACTTC.

This clone has just a few counts. CDR3 sequence reads: CASSETTLNQETQYF. The CDR3 coding sequence is TGTGCCAGCAGTGAGACGACTCTAAACCAAGAGACCCAGTACTTC. V and J are TRBV2 and TRBJ2-5; D remains unclear. Per germline, CDR1 SNHLY and CDR2 FYNNEI. V lost 3 bases and J lost 0, with 11 bases in between. The CDR3 has 15 amino acids.

The chain is built from TRBV5-6 and TRBJ2-7; the D gene is possibly TRBD2 (5 bases). This CDR3 has 13 residues. Germline V gene data show CDR1 as SGHDT and CDR2 as YYEEEE. V was cut by 4 bases and J by 6 bases, with 14 bases left in between. As DNA, the CDR3 is TGTGCCAGCAGCGTAGGCGTTGCGGGCGAGCAGTACTTC. Translating it yields CASSVGVAGEQYF.

In its sample, this clone ranks as medium-sized. The rearrangement joins TRBV14 to TRBJ1-3; D is ambiguous. Trimming removed 4 bases at V and 11 bases at J, with 21 bases between. Germline assignment: CDR1 SGHDN and CDR2 FVKESK. The CDR3 extends over 15 amino acids. The chain's CDR3 is CASSPRAGRLGSIYF. In DNA form, the CDR3 reads TGTGCCAGCAGCCCCAGAGCAGGTCGATTGGGGTCCATATATTTT.